Below, 7 T cell receptor beta chains from the same sample are listed, as sequenced in a study of beta chain features in type 1 diabetes. Sequenced material consisted of expressed TCRB transcripts (all of the isolated RNA was reverse transcribed). Assay: immunoSEQ multiplex PCR; the TCRdb copy retains only in-frame clones and omits some. The table has about 330,000 clones, approximately 11% seen once. Source material: naive CD4+ T cells from blood. These receptors originate from a woman under 40 in good health.

This clone was seen a handful of times. The chain links TRBV19 to TRBJ2-5, with 7 bases matching TRBD2. CDR3 length: 16 amino acids. Germline CDR1 reads LNHDA; CDR2 reads SQIVND (reference sequence). V gave up 1 base and J gave up 0 bases; unmatched junction bases: 5. The CDR3 reads CASSIGAGRYQETQYF. The CDR3 coding sequence is TGTGCCAGTAGTATAGGGGCCGGGAGGTACCAAGAGACCCAGTACTTC.

The chain links TRBV9 to TRBJ2-5; TRBD2 might be the D (5 bases). Trimming stripped 2 bases from V and 3 bases from J, with 8 bases between. The germline V gene encodes CDR1 SGDLS and CDR2 YYNGEE. CDR3 length equals 13 residues. DNA for the CDR3: TGTGCCAGCAGCGTCGGAGCGGAAGAGACCCAGTACTTC. Amino acid sequence: CASSVGAEETQYF.

V gene TRBV7-3 combines with J gene TRBJ2-1; D uncertain. The V end was cut by 2 bases, the J end by 9 bases, with 14 bases between. There are 14 residues in the CDR3. Germline V gene sequence: CDR1 SGHTA, CDR2 FQGTGA. CDR3 protein: CASSLSAAYGEQFF. The CDR3 DNA follows: TGTGCCAGCAGCTTATCGGCGGCGTACGGTGAGCAGTTCTTC. Complete variable domain (other parts from reference TRBV7-3 and TRBJ2-1): GAGVSQTPSNKVTEKGKYVELRCDPISGHTALYWYRQSLGQGPEFLIYFQGTGAADDSGLPNDRFFAVRPEGSVSTLKIQRTERGDSAVYLCASSLSAAYGEQFFGPGTRLTVL.

The CDR3 region has the DNA TGCGCCAGCAGCCTCCTAGCGGGAGAGGACACCGGGGAGCTGTTTTTT. Its translation is CASSLLAGEDTGELFF. The rearrangement links TRBV4-1 to TRBJ2-2, with TRBD2 matching over 10 bases. This CDR3 region has 16 residues. Trimming took 4 bases from V and 3 from J; bases not matched to a gene: 5. CDR1 is MGHRA and CDR2 is YSYEKL in the germline V gene.

CDR3 region: CASSIGQGDEQYF. Written as DNA, the CDR3 is TGTGCCAGCAGCATCGGACAGGGCGACGAGCAGTACTTC. This sequence joins TRBV7-3 and TRBJ2-7; 8 bases fit TRBD1. Germline CDR1 SGHTA, CDR2 FQGTGA. V shed 5 bases and J 5 bases; nucleotides not matched to a gene: 5. The CDR3 length is 13 residues.

V is TRBV7-2 and J is TRBJ2-1, with a weak D call TRBD2 (7 bases). CDR1 SGHTA and CDR2 FQGNSA come from the germline V gene. V was cut by 0 bases and J by 5 bases, with 14 bases left in between. The CDR3 loop spans 16 amino acids. The CDR3 region has the DNA TGTGCCAGCAGCTTAGCGGGAGGGTGGGACAACAATGAGCAGTTCTTC. The encoded protein is CASSLAGGWDNNEQFF.

This clone was seen a handful of times. V and J are TRBV7-9 and TRBJ1-2; D remains ambiguous. CDR3 size: 15 residues. V dropped 7 bases and J dropped 4 bases, with 19 bases sitting between them. CDR1 and CDR2 (germline): SEHNR, FQNEAQ (reference sequence). CDR3 protein: CASTDSGFPSYGYTF. CDR3 nucleotides: TGTGCCAGCACAGACTCGGGGTTTCCGTCCTATGGCTACACCTTC.